The 19 T cell receptor beta chains below all came from one sample that was sequenced in a study of cytomegalovirus exposure and HLA in healthy donors. It was with 60 Vbeta and 13 Jbeta primers that the PCR ran. The table came from immunoSEQ multiplex PCR; TCRdb's copy has only in-frame clones and leaves some out. The table has 90,000 to 130,000 clones, more than 60% seen once. Source material: PBMCs. These receptors all come from a man aged 25-45 years in good health and CMV-seropositive.

V gene TRBV4-3 combines with J gene TRBJ1-1; D is uncertain. The CDR3 loop spans 14 amino acids. Germline lookup yields CDR1 LGHNA and CDR2 YSLEER. V dropped 0 bases and J dropped 0 bases, with 5 bases sitting between them. CDR3 amino acids: CASSQDLLNTEAFF. The CDR3 DNA sequence: TGCGCCAGCAGCCAAGATCTCCTGAACACTGAAGCTTTCTTT.

This rearrangement joins TRBV13 to TRBJ2-5; 16 bases match TRBD2. CDR1 is PRHDT and CDR2 is FYEKMQ in the germline V gene (reference sequence). J gave up 5 bases and V 5 bases, and 11 bases lay outside the gene matches. This CDR3 region has 18 residues. The CDR3 loop reads CASSQIGTSGGARETQYF. For the CDR3, the DNA is TGTGCCAGCAGCCAGATTGGGACTAGCGGGGGGGCCCGGGAGACCCAGTACTTC.

The V and J genes are TRBV11-2 and TRBJ2-7, with no clear D. V shed 3 bases and J shed 5 bases, with 14 bases lying between them. The germline V gene has CDR1 SGHAT and CDR2 FQNNGV. The CDR3 has 14 amino acids. The CDR3 region has the DNA TGTGCCAGCAGCTTGTACTCTCGCCCCCACGAGCAGTACTTC. This encodes CASSLYSRPHEQYF.

The chain uses TRBV10-3 and TRBJ2-7; 8 bases line up with TRBD1. Germline-derived CDR1 and CDR2 are ENHRY and SYGVKD. This CDR3 is 16 amino acids long. With V trimmed by 4 bases and J by 2 bases, 10 bases remained unmatched. The CDR3 is CAISAIPGQDTYEQYF. CDR3 DNA sequence: TGTGCCATCAGTGCAATTCCGGGACAGGATACCTACGAGCAGTACTTC.

This clone was detected only a few times. This chain joins TRBV19 and TRBJ1-1, with 8 bases fitting TRBD1. Looked up from germline, CDR1 is LNHDA and CDR2 is SQIVND (reference sequence). Trimming at V came to 4 bases and at J to 11 bases, leaving 6 bases not matched to a gene. The CDR3 totals 12 residues. The CDR3 here is CASSTGQGLAFF. The CDR3, as DNA: TGTGCCAGTAGTACAGGACAGGGACTTGCTTTCTTT.

The rearrangement uses TRBV5-1 and TRBJ2-3; 8 nucleotides align to TRBD1. The V gene end was trimmed by 2 bases and the J gene end by 3 bases; junction bases not matched to a gene: 5. Germline assignment: CDR1 SGHRS and CDR2 YFSETQ. The CDR3 spans 15 residues. CDR3 sequence (DNA): TGCGCCAGCAGCTTCGGGACAGGAGGGACAGATACGCAGTATTTT. Its protein product is CASSFGTGGTDTQYF.

J is TRBJ1-1 and V is TRBV19; 11 bases agree with TRBD1. The CDR3 covers 16 residues. The V segment lost 1 base and the J segment 4 bases; nucleotides outside the gene matches: 5. Germline V gene sequence: CDR1 LNHDA, CDR2 SQIVND (reference sequence). CDR3: CASSIGDRGYSTEAFF. The CDR3, as DNA: TGTGCCAGTAGTATAGGGGACAGGGGGTATAGCACTGAAGCTTTCTTT.

This clone was seen only a few times. This likely reflects a read error, since a far larger clone is one base away. The chain carries TRBV30 and TRBJ1-6; a possible D gene is TRBD1 (6 bases). Germline-derived CDR1 and CDR2 are GTSNPN and SVGIG (reference sequence). The CDR3 is 12 residues long. The chain's CDR3 is CALSVGGPPLHF. CDR3 DNA: TGTGCCTTGAGTGTAGGGGGTCCACCCCTCCACTTT.

The chain couples TRBV2 to TRBJ2-7; D is perhaps TRBD2 (6 bases). The CDR3 totals 14 residues. Trimming shortened V by 0 bases and J by 4 bases, and 10 bases separated the two germline ends. CDR1 is SNHLY and CDR2 is FYNNEI in the germline V gene. In nucleotides, the CDR3 is TGTGCCAGCAGTGAAGCGGTGGGGGGATACGAGCAGTACTTC. Translation gives CASSEAVGGYEQYF.

This clone was found once. Sequence at one end of the junction differs from germline and may be a read error. The chain joins TRBV7-9 to TRBJ1-1; no clear D gene. Per the germline V gene, CDR1 is SEHNR and CDR2 is FQNEAQ (reference sequence). This CDR3 spans 12 amino acids. Written as DNA, the CDR3 is TGTTCCAGCAGCGCCACATGGCCTGAAGCTTTCTTT. Its translation is CSSSATWPEAFF.

In this sample, this clone turned up a few times. V is TRBV4-2 and J is TRBJ2-3, with 15 bases matching TRBD2. The V and J ends lost 3 bases and 2 bases, in that order; junction bases with no gene match: 12. The germline CDR1 and CDR2 sequences are LGHNA and YNFKEQ. The CDR3 has 20 amino acids. The CDR3 loop reads CASSQPTRTSGGGYTDTQYF. The CDR3 nucleotides read TGTGCCAGCAGCCAGCCTACCCGGACTAGCGGGGGGGGATACACAGATACGCAGTATTTT.

V and J are TRBV5-8 and TRBJ1-1; D possibly corresponds to TRBD1 (6 bases). The V end was cut by 4 bases, the J end by 0 bases, with 16 bases between. CDR1 and CDR2 from the germline V gene are SGHTS and YDEGEE. There are 16 residues in the CDR3. DNA of the CDR3: TGTGCCAGCAGCACTGCCGCAGGGGAGATGAACACTGAAGCTTTCTTT. It is translated as CASSTAAGEMNTEAFF.

This clone was counted between two and nine times. The genes are TRBV5-5 and TRBJ1-2; D call uncertain. The V gene lost 0 bases and the J gene lost 4 bases, with 7 bases spanning the gap. CDR1 and CDR2 from the germline V gene are SGHKS and YYEKEE (reference sequence). This CDR3 is 13 amino acids long. In DNA, the CDR3 is TGTGCCAGCAGCTTGGACAGAGCCTATGGCTACACCTTC. Protein: CASSLDRAYGYTF.

This clone occurred a few times. This chain connects TRBV4-3 to TRBJ2-3, with a possible D match to TRBD1 (5 bases). In germline, CDR1 is LGHNA, CDR2 YSLEER. The V gene lost 3 bases and the J gene lost 4 bases, with 14 bases spanning the gap. The CDR3 spans 15 residues. For the CDR3, the DNA is TGCGCCAGCAGCCAGAACCCCCAAGGGGCAGATACGCAGTATTTT. Translating gives CASSQNPQGADTQYF.

The chain employs TRBV9 and TRBJ2-3, with 13 nucleotides matching TRBD2. The germline V gene encodes CDR1 SGDLS and CDR2 YYNGEE. The V and J ends lost 3 bases and 3 bases, in that order; junction bases with no gene match: 4. This CDR3 has 16 amino acids. The CDR3 region has the DNA TGTGCCAGCAGCGACCCGGGACTAGCGGGGACAGATACGCAGTATTTT. This encodes CASSDPGLAGTDTQYF.

The chain links TRBV27 to TRBJ2-2; D is unclear. Per germline, CDR1 MNHEY and CDR2 SMNVEV (reference sequence). Between the trimmed V and J ends, which lost 0 bases and 8 bases, there was a span of 13 bases. The CDR3 loop spans 15 amino acids. CDR3 in amino acids: CASSLSPSSRGELFF. In DNA, the CDR3 is TGTGCCAGCAGTTTATCCCCGAGCTCGAGAGGGGAGCTGTTTTTT.

This clone was recorded only once. The chain uses TRBV30 and TRBJ1-3; a weak D match, TRBD1 (6 bases). V lost 3 bases and J lost 2, with 8 bases in between. Germline V CDR1 and CDR2: GTSNPN, SVGIG (reference sequence). CDR3 size: 13 residues. This chain's CDR3 is CAWRAGAGNTIYF. As DNA, the CDR3 is TGTGCCTGGAGGGCAGGGGCTGGAAACACCATATATTTT.

V usage is TRBV29-1 and J usage is TRBJ2-1; 10 bases are a match to TRBD1. V gave up 6 bases and J gave up 9 bases; unmatched junction bases: 11. The CDR3 totals 14 residues. Per the germline V gene, CDR1 is SQVTM and CDR2 is ANQGSEA. The CDR3 sequence is CSVAGTGVRGEQFF. DNA of the CDR3: TGCAGCGTAGCCGGGACAGGGGTTAGGGGTGAGCAGTTCTTC.

CDR3 sequence reads: CASSLEGASGDTGELFF. The DNA of the CDR3 is TGTGCCAGCAGCTTGGAAGGGGCTAGCGGGGACACCGGGGAGCTGTTTTTT. V usage is TRBV5-5 and J usage is TRBJ2-2; TRBD2 matches 9 bases. The CDR3 has 17 residues. The J segment lost 3 bases and the V segment lost 0 bases, leaving 6 bases of the junction unmatched. Germline CDR1 reads SGHKS; CDR2 reads YYEKEE (reference sequence). Based on the CDR3 plus reference TRBV5-5 and TRBJ2-2, the full variable domain is DAGVTQSPTHLIKTRGQQVTLRCSPISGHKSVSWYQQVLGQGPQFIFQYYEKEERGRGNFPDRFSARQFPNYSSELNVNALLLGDSALYLCASSLEGASGDTGELFFGEGSRLTVL.